One sample yielded the 17 T cell receptor beta chains listed below, sequenced in a study of OX40 agonist ivuxolimab in advanced cancers. Repertoires were generated with immunoSEQ multiplex PCR, while TCRdb's copy carries only in-frame clones and drops some. The repertoire holds tens of thousands of clones, with around 90% as singletons. Source: CD4+ or CD8+ T cells sorted from blood, taken in a trial of the OX40 agonist ivuxolimab. The receptors shown here come from an adult with an advanced solid tumor such as melanoma, head and neck, liver or kidney cancer.

This sequence joins TRBV7-6 and TRBJ2-7; 7 bases fit TRBD1. The CDR3 length is 13 residues. Germline loops: CDR1 SGHVS, CDR2 FNYEAQ. V dropped 0 bases and J dropped 7; count of bases not matched to a gene: 3. The CDR3 sequence: CASSLAGQVEQYF. CDR3 sequence (DNA): TGTGCCAGCAGCTTAGCCGGACAGGTGGAGCAGTACTTC.

The chain uses TRBV5-1 and TRBJ1-2; no firm D call. Germline V gene sequence: CDR1 SGHRS, CDR2 YFSETQ. With 1 base removed from V and 0 bases from J, the gap between germline ends came to 7 bases. The CDR3 sequence is 14 residues long. The CDR3 bases are TGCGCCAGCAGCTTGTCCGCGGCTAACTATGGCTACACCTTC. Its protein is CASSLSAANYGYTF.

The genes are TRBV25-1 and TRBJ2-2; D is unresolved. V was clipped by 5 bases and J by 3 bases, with 4 bases between them. Looked up from germline, CDR1 is MGHDK and CDR2 is SYGVNS. The CDR3 runs 12 residues. This CDR3 reads CASSRDTGELFF. In nucleotides, the CDR3 is TGTGCCAGCAGTAGGGACACCGGGGAGCTGTTTTTT.

The gene calls are TRBV27 and TRBJ2-4, with TRBD2 matching 11 bases. The CDR3 consists of 21 residues. Germline CDR1 and CDR2: MNHEY and SMNVEV (reference sequence). V shed 3 bases, J shed 0 bases, and the junction held 16 bases outside the gene matches. The CDR3 spells CASSFLKGAGTSGKAKNIQYF. In DNA, the CDR3 is TGTGCCAGCAGTTTTTTGAAGGGAGCGGGGACTAGCGGTAAAGCCAAAAACATTCAGTACTTC.

The V call is TRBV6-5, the J call TRBJ1-2; a weak D match, TRBD1 (5 bases). The CDR3 is 16 amino acids. The V end was cut by 0 bases, the J end by 6 bases, with 17 bases between. Germline CDR1 and CDR2: MNHEY and SVGAGI. The CDR3 loop reads CASSYSGGGKENGYTF. CDR3 DNA sequence: TGTGCCAGCAGTTACTCGGGGGGAGGGAAGGAGAATGGCTACACCTTC.

The rearrangement links TRBV11-1 to TRBJ2-7, with D unclear. In germline, CDR1 is SGHAT, CDR2 FQDESV (reference sequence). Trimming took off 2 bases at V and 0 bases at J, with 5 bases between the two ends. This CDR3 region has 13 residues. The CDR3 sequence: CASSLFYSYEQYF. The CDR3 DNA reads TGTGCCAGCAGCTTATTTTACTCCTACGAGCAGTACTTC.

The chain recombines TRBV18 with TRBJ1-2, with 7 bases that match TRBD1. The CDR3 contains 17 residues. The junction had 11 bases not matched to a gene; V was cut back by 0 bases and J by 4 bases. Germline lookup yields CDR1 KGHSH and CDR2 LQKENI. The CDR3 region has the DNA TGTGCCAGCTCACCACCGGTAACAGGGGTCTACAGCTATGGCTACACCTTC. This gives the protein CASSPPVTGVYSYGYTF.

The chain uses TRBV6-1 and TRBJ2-7, with TRBD2 as a possible D gene (5 bases). CDR1 and CDR2 (germline): MNHNS, SASEGT. V gave up 8 bases and J gave up 6 bases, with 17 bases separating them. The CDR3 length is 13 residues. The CDR3 DNA reads TGTGCCAGCTCGGGGAGAGGGCCTCGCGAGCAGTACTTC. It is translated as CASSGRGPREQYF.

The V call is TRBV5-1, the J call TRBJ1-1; D not certain. The CDR3 consists of 15 residues. V was pared by 0 bases and J by 2 bases, with 11 bases between. CDR1 is SGHRS, CDR2 YFSETQ, per germline. CDR3 amino acids: CASSLVVEANTEAFF. The CDR3 DNA reads as TGCGCCAGCAGCTTGGTTGTGGAAGCCAACACTGAAGCTTTCTTT.

Note on this clone: The junction and the germline gene differ at one end; a read error may be behind it. The J gene is TRBJ2-7, the V gene TRBV5-1, with 7 bases that match TRBD1. Germline CDR1 SGHRS, CDR2 YFSETQ. This CDR3 has 14 residues. Here the CDR3 DNA reads TGTGCCAGCAGCTTGGGGACAGTCCCCTACGAGCAGTACTTC. Its protein product is CASSLGTVPYEQYF.

The J gene is TRBJ2-7, the V gene TRBV19; a possible D gene is TRBD1 (6 bases). The CDR3 is 14 amino acids. Germline assignment: CDR1 LNHDA and CDR2 SQIVND (reference sequence). V was cut by 5 bases and J by 1 base, with 12 bases left in between. In DNA, the CDR3 is TGTGCCAGTAGTTTCACCGGGACATCCTACGAGCAGTACTTC. Its protein is CASSFTGTSYEQYF.

This chain connects TRBV9 to TRBJ2-5, with TRBD2 matching 10 bases. The J call is uncertain, as TRBJ2-7 better fits the DNA end. Germline CDR1 SGDLS, CDR2 YYNGEE. This CDR3 is built from 16 residues. The CDR3: CASSVEASGSSYEQYF. DNA for the CDR3: TGTGCCAGCAGCGTAGAGGCTAGCGGGAGCTCCTACGAGCAGTACTTC.

This clone was observed a single time. The chain links TRBV23-1 to TRBJ2-5; no clear D gene. TRBV23-1 is an ORF, with its function uncertain. The CDR3 contains 17 residues. V lost 0 bases, J lost 2 bases, and 16 bases lay in between. For the CDR3, the DNA is TGCGCCAGCAGTCAATCTTTCCCCTCCGGGCTTCAAGAGACCCAGTACTTC. The encoded protein is CASSQSFPSGLQETQYF.

V usage is TRBV7-8 and J usage is TRBJ2-3; 9 bases match TRBD2. Germline V gene lookup returns CDR1 SGHVS and CDR2 FQNEAQ. CDR3 length: 17 residues. The V segment lost 5 bases and the J segment 0 bases; nucleotides outside the gene matches: 9. The CDR3 loop reads CASSPPSGGPSTDTQYF. In DNA form, the CDR3 reads TGTGCCAGCAGCCCCCCCAGCGGGGGGCCTAGCACAGATACGCAGTATTTT.

The chain is built from TRBV7-9 and TRBJ1-1, with 11 bases identical to TRBD1. Unmatched junction bases numbered 8, after V lost 4 bases and J lost 4 bases. There are 16 residues in the CDR3. Germline CDR1 reads SEHNR; CDR2 reads FQNEAQ (reference sequence). CDR3 region: CASSWDRGMVGTEAFF. For the CDR3, the DNA is TGTGCCAGCAGCTGGGACAGGGGGATGGTTGGCACTGAAGCTTTCTTT. The variable domain in full, completed from reference TRBV7-9 and TRBJ1-1, reads DTGVSQNPRHKITKRGQNVTFRCDPISEHNRLYWYRQTLGQGPEFLTYFQNEAQLEKSRLLSDRFSAERPKGSFSTLEIQRTEQGDSAMYLCASSWDRGMVGTEAFFGQGTRLTVV.

V gene TRBV7-9 combines with J gene TRBJ1-4; TRBD1 aligns across 8 bases. Trimming cost V 4 bases and J 3 bases; bases outside gene matches: 4. This CDR3 spans 15 amino acids. CDR1 and CDR2 (germline): SEHNR, FQNEAQ (reference sequence). CDR3 protein: CASSSPGQANEKLFF. CDR3 DNA sequence: TGTGCCAGCAGCTCACCGGGACAGGCTAATGAAAAACTGTTTTTT. Variable domain in full (rest from reference TRBV7-9 and TRBJ1-4): DTGVSQNPRHKITKRGQNVTFRCDPISEHNRLYWYRQTLGQGPEFLTYFQNEAQLEKSRLLSDRFSAERPKGSFSTLEIQRTEQGDSAMYLCASSSPGQANEKLFFGSGTQLSVL.

The rearrangement links TRBV29-1 to TRBJ2-7, with D perhaps TRBD2 (6 bases). Trimming pared 7 bases from V and 3 bases from J, leaving 16 bases between. Germline V gene lookup returns CDR1 SQVTM and CDR2 ANQGSEA. This CDR3 contains 13 residues. The CDR3 here is CSAELAEGYEQYF. In DNA, the CDR3 is TGCAGCGCCGAATTAGCGGAGGGCTACGAGCAGTACTTC.